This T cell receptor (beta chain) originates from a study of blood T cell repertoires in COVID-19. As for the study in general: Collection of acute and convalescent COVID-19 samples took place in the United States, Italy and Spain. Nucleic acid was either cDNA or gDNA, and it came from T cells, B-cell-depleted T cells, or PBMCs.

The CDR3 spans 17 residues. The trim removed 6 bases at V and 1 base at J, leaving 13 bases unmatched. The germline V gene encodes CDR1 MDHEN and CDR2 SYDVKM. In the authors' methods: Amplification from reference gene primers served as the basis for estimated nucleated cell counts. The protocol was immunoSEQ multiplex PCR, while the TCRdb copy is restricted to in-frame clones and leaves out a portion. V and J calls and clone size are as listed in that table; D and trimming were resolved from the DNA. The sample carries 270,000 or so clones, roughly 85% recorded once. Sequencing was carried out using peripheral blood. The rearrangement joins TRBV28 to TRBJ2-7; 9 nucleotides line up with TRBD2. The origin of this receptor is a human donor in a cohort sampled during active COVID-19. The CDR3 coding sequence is TGTGCCAGCAGCCGCCCGGGGCTAGCGGGGAAATCCTACGAGCAGTACTTC. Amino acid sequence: CASSRPGLAGKSYEQYF.